Listed below are T cell receptor beta chains from one sample, sequenced in a study of graft-versus-host responses after intestinal transplantation. Sequencing used immunoSEQ multiplex PCR; TCRdb keeps in-frame clones, though not all of them. The table lists about 15,000 clones, almost 30% of them singletons. This sample comprised alloreactive CD4+ T cells from a mixed lymphocyte reaction culture, obtained before intestinal transplant. The receptors originated from a human patient who received an intestinal transplant. Each CDR3 is given with its conserved first and last residue. D genes are given only for firm matches. Size is omitted from some rows. Given values are once, few, many or a class for expanded clones.

abundance: few
v_gene: TRBV27
d_gene: .
j_gene: TRBJ2-5
CDR3nt: TGTGCCAGCCCATCTAAAGAGACCCAGTACTTC
CDR3aa: CASPSKETQYF

abundance: .
v_gene: TRBV7-9
d_gene: TRBD2
j_gene: TRBJ2-7
CDR3nt: TGCGCCAGCAGCCAAGAGGAACTAGCGGGGGCCTACGAGCAGTACTTC
CDR3aa: CASSQEELAGAYEQYF

abundance: .
v_gene: TRBV30
d_gene: .
j_gene: TRBJ2-2
CDR3nt: TGTGCCTGGAGAAGCGACACGAACACCGGGGAGCTGTTTTTT
CDR3aa: CAWRSDTNTGELFF

abundance: few
v_gene: TRBV11-3
d_gene: .
j_gene: TRBJ2-7
CDR3nt: TGTGCCAGCAGCTTTACCCCGGGGGAGCAGTACTTC
CDR3aa: CASSFTPGEQYF

abundance: .
v_gene: TRBV9
d_gene: TRBD1
j_gene: TRBJ1-4
CDR3nt: TGTGCCAGCAGCGCCCTAGACAGGGCTGCTACTAATGAAAAACTGTTTTTT
CDR3aa: CASSALDRAATNEKLFF

abundance: .
v_gene: TRBV6-1
d_gene: .
j_gene: TRBJ1-1
CDR3nt: TGTGCCAGCAACCGGGGCCTGAACACTGAAGCTTTCTTT
CDR3aa: CASNRGLNTEAFF

abundance: .
v_gene: TRBV6-5
d_gene: .
j_gene: TRBJ1-2
CDR3nt: TGTGCCAGCAGTACCCCGAGCCTACCAGGCTACACCTTC
CDR3aa: CASSTPSLPGYTF

abundance: medium-sized
v_gene: TRBV28
d_gene: .
j_gene: TRBJ2-1
CDR3nt: TGTGCCAGCAGTATCCCCAGGGGTATGGGGGCCGCCAATGAGCAGTTCTTC
CDR3aa: CASSIPRGMGAANEQFF

abundance: .
v_gene: TRBV7-2
d_gene: TRBD2
j_gene: TRBJ2-5
CDR3nt: TGTGCCAGCAGCTCCGGACTAGCGGGAGTGTGGGAGACCCAGTACTTC
CDR3aa: CASSSGLAGVWETQYF

abundance: few
v_gene: TRBV19
d_gene: .
j_gene: TRBJ1-1
CDR3nt: TGTGCCAGTACCGAGATCTCATCCCGGAGGTCTGAAGCTTTCTTT
CDR3aa: CASTEISSRRSEAFF

abundance: few
v_gene: TRBV5-6
d_gene: .
j_gene: TRBJ2-6
CDR3nt: TGTGCCAGCAGCTTGTACAGGGCTTCCTCTGGGGCCAACGTCCTGACTTTC
CDR3aa: CASSLYRASSGANVLTF

abundance: .
v_gene: TRBV6-9
d_gene: .
j_gene: TRBJ1-1
CDR3nt: TGTGCCAGCAGGCCCCAACAGGGTAGGGCGTCTGAAGCTTTCTTT
CDR3aa: CASRPQQGRASEAFF

abundance: .
v_gene: TRBV7-2
d_gene: TRBD2
j_gene: TRBJ2-1
CDR3nt: TGTGCCAGCAGCTTAAGGCCGCTAGCGGGCAACCCCCTCTACAATGAGCAGTTCTTC
CDR3aa: CASSLRPLAGNPLYNEQFF

abundance: .
v_gene: TRBV28
d_gene: .
j_gene: TRBJ2-7
CDR3nt: TGTGCCAGCAGTTCCGCCGGGCTAGGGACCTACGAGCAGTACTTC
CDR3aa: CASSSAGLGTYEQYF

abundance: medium-sized
v_gene: TRBV30
d_gene: .
j_gene: TRBJ1-2
CDR3nt: TGTGCCTGGAGTATGTGGGGGTTGTCGGCTGGCTACACCTTC
CDR3aa: CAWSMWGLSAGYTF

abundance: .
v_gene: TRBV7-9
d_gene: .
j_gene: TRBJ1-4
CDR3nt: TGTGCCAGCAGCCCAGATGGCAGGTCAAATGAAAAACTGTTTTTT
CDR3aa: CASSPDGRSNEKLFF

abundance: .
v_gene: TRBV7-8
d_gene: .
j_gene: TRBJ2-7
CDR3nt: TGTGCCAGCAGCTTTACCCCGGGGGAGCAGTACTTC
CDR3aa: CASSFTPGEQYF

abundance: once
v_gene: TRBV9
d_gene: .
j_gene: TRBJ1-4
CDR3nt: TGTGCCAGCAGCGTAGAACTCAGGGCGAATGAAAAACTGTTTTTT
CDR3aa: CASSVELRANEKLFF

abundance: once
v_gene: TRBV7-9
d_gene: .
j_gene: TRBJ2-7
CDR3nt: TGTGCCAGCAGCCCAAGACTAGGTCAAGAGCAGTACTTC
CDR3aa: CASSPRLGQEQYF

abundance: once
v_gene: TRBV29-1
d_gene: .
j_gene: TRBJ1-6
CDR3nt: TGCAGCGTCAAACTGGGGAGCCCCTATAATTCACCCCTCCACTTT
CDR3aa: CSVKLGSPYNSPLHF

abundance: .
v_gene: TRBV27
d_gene: .
j_gene: TRBJ2-2
CDR3nt: TGTGCCAGCAGTTTATTAGCGCCTGCGAACACCGGGGAGCTGTTTTTT
CDR3aa: CASSLLAPANTGELFF

abundance: .
v_gene: TRBV25-1
d_gene: .
j_gene: TRBJ2-7
CDR3nt: TGTGCCAGCAGCCCACAGGGCGACGAGCAGTACTTC
CDR3aa: CASSPQGDEQYF

abundance: .
v_gene: TRBV19
d_gene: .
j_gene: TRBJ2-3
CDR3nt: TGTGCCAGTAGTTTGGCGGTGCTCAGCACAGATACGCAGTATTTT
CDR3aa: CASSLAVLSTDTQYF

abundance: .
v_gene: TRBV28
d_gene: .
j_gene: TRBJ2-3
CDR3nt: TGTGCCAGCAGGGCAGTAGATACGCAGTATTTT
CDR3aa: CASRAVDTQYF

abundance: .
v_gene: TRBV7-6
d_gene: .
j_gene: TRBJ2-2
CDR3nt: TGTGCCAGCAGCTTTCGGCTAGCAGGCACCGGGGAGCTGTTTTTT
CDR3aa: CASSFRLAGTGELFF

abundance: few
v_gene: TRBV10-3
d_gene: TRBD1
j_gene: TRBJ2-2
CDR3nt: TGTGCCATTGCGACAGGGTCGGGCACCGGGGAGCTGTTTTTT
CDR3aa: CAIATGSGTGELFF

abundance: .
v_gene: TRBV4-2
d_gene: .
j_gene: TRBJ2-1
CDR3nt: TGTGCCAGCAGCCTATTATTACCAGGGTACTACAATGAGCAGTTCTTC
CDR3aa: CASSLLLPGYYNEQFF

abundance: .
v_gene: TRBV2
d_gene: .
j_gene: TRBJ2-7
CDR3nt: TGTGCCAGCGGATTTCTTTCTAGGGGCGAGCAGTACTTC
CDR3aa: CASGFLSRGEQYF

abundance: .
v_gene: TRBV28
d_gene: .
j_gene: TRBJ1-2
CDR3nt: TGTGCCAGCAGGGTAGACAGTTTCTATGGCTACACCTTC
CDR3aa: CASRVDSFYGYTF

abundance: .
v_gene: TRBV5-4
d_gene: .
j_gene: TRBJ1-1
CDR3nt: TGTGCCAGCAGCTTGGGTCCGGGACGGTCGATGACACGTACTGAAGCTTTCTTT
CDR3aa: CASSLGPGRSMTRTEAFF

abundance: .
v_gene: TRBV6-6
d_gene: TRBD2
j_gene: TRBJ2-1
CDR3nt: TGTGCCAGCAGTTACCCGCGCGGGAGCTCCTACAATGAGCAGTTCTTC
CDR3aa: CASSYPRGSSYNEQFF

abundance: .
v_gene: TRBV5-1
d_gene: .
j_gene: TRBJ1-3
CDR3nt: TGCGCCAGCAGCTCTGGAGGGACCGGAAACACCATATATTTT
CDR3aa: CASSSGGTGNTIYF

abundance: .
v_gene: TRBV5-6
d_gene: .
j_gene: TRBJ2-7
CDR3nt: TGTGCCAGCACGATTGGGGCGGCCGCCTACGAGCAGTACTTC
CDR3aa: CASTIGAAAYEQYF

abundance: .
v_gene: TRBV4-1
d_gene: .
j_gene: TRBJ2-1
CDR3nt: TGCGCCAGCAGCCAAAGTGGGGGGAGCCCGGGATACAATGAGCAGTTCTTC
CDR3aa: CASSQSGGSPGYNEQFF

abundance: .
v_gene: TRBV4-1
d_gene: .
j_gene: TRBJ2-7
CDR3nt: TGCGCCAGCAGCCAAGAAGGGATCGTCCAAGCCTACGAGCAGTACTTC
CDR3aa: CASSQEGIVQAYEQYF

abundance: .
v_gene: TRBV6-1
d_gene: .
j_gene: TRBJ2-7
CDR3nt: TGTGCCAGCAGGCGCAGTTCAACCTACGAGCAGTACTTC
CDR3aa: CASRRSSTYEQYF

abundance: few
v_gene: TRBV20-1
d_gene: TRBD2
j_gene: TRBJ2-3
CDR3nt: TGCAGTGCTAGGGGAGGGAATACGCAGTATTTT
CDR3aa: CSARGGNTQYF

abundance: few
v_gene: TRBV7-9
d_gene: TRBD1
j_gene: TRBJ1-6
CDR3nt: TGTGCCAGCAGGTTTACAGGGGGCGTAGGGAATTCACCCCTCCACTTT
CDR3aa: CASRFTGGVGNSPLHF

abundance: .
v_gene: TRBV5-6
d_gene: .
j_gene: TRBJ1-1
CDR3nt: TGTGCCAGCAGTTTACGGGTGAACACTGAAGCTTTCTTT
CDR3aa: CASSLRVNTEAFF

abundance: .
v_gene: TRBV28
d_gene: TRBD1
j_gene: TRBJ1-1
CDR3nt: TGTGCCAGCAGTTCGGGACAGGACACTGAAGCTTTCTTT
CDR3aa: CASSSGQDTEAFF